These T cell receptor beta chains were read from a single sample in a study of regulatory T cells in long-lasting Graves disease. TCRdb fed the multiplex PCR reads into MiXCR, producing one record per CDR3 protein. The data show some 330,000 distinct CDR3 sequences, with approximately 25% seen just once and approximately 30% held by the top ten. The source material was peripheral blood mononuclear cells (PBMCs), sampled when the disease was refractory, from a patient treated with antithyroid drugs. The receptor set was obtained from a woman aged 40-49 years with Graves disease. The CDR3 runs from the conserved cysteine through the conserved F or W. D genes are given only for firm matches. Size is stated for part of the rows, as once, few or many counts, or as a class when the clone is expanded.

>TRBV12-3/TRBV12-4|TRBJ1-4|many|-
CASRGGVIGEKLFF
TGTGCCAGCAGGGGAGGGGTAATAGGGGAAAAACTGTTTTTT
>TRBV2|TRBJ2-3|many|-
CASKEWDTQYF
TGTGCCAGCAAGGAGTGGGATACGCAGTATTTT
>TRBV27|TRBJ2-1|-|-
CASSSQGRLNEQFF
TGTGCCAGCAGTTCTCAGGGAAGGTTGAATGAGCAGTTCTTC
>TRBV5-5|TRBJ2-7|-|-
CASSFEPGAYEQYF
TGTGCCAGCAGCTTTGAACCAGGAGCCTACGAGCAGTACTTC
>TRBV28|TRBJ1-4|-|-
CASHRVGAGNEKLFF
TGTGCCAGTCACAGGGTTGGTGCGGGTAATGAAAAACTGTTTTTT
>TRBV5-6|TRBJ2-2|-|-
CASSADLTHGTGELFF
TGTGCCAGCAGCGCTGACTTAACCCATGGCACCGGGGAGCTGTTTTTT
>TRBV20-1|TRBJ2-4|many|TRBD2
CSAREVLTSGNVAKNIQYF
TGCAGTGCTAGAGAAGTACTGACTAGCGGCAACGTAGCCAAAAACATTCAGTACTTC
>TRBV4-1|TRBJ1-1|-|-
CASSQLGARTEAFF
TGCGCCAGCAGCCAGCTTGGGGCGCGGACTGAAGCTTTCTTT
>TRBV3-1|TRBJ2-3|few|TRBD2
CASSPTRLADTQYF
TGTGCCAGCAGCCCCACCAGACTAGCGGATACGCAGTATTTT
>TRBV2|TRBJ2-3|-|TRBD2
CASSSGLAGVTDTQYF
TGTGCCAGCAGTTCAGGACTAGCGGGAGTAACAGATACGCAGTATTTT